These T cell receptor beta chains were read from a single sample in a study of T cells expressing NK-cell markers. TCRdb reprocessed the 5' RACE reads and reports one entry per CDR3 protein, with no DNA. The ten top clones account for approximately 7%, within a sample of about 450,000 distinct CDR3 sequences. The sample consisted of blood T cells: a sorted CD56 or NKG2C T cell subset, CD4+ or CD8+ T cells, or bulk PBMC T cells (not recorded which). The receptors were gathered from a woman aged 18 to 69 in good health. The CDR3 runs from the conserved cysteine through the conserved F or W. Fields, in order: V gene, J gene, CDR3 protein.

TRBV12-3/TRBV12-4	TRBJ1-5	CATSFIRRSNQPQHF
TRBV2	TRBJ2-3	CASSAPTGTDTQYF
TRBV18	TRBJ2-1	CASSPKWTGLNEQFF
TRBV12-3/TRBV12-4	TRBJ2-1	CASSLGAGGTSYNEQFF
TRBV28	TRBJ2-7	CASSLAGGYSYEQYF
TRBV27	TRBJ1-4	CASSFRDEKLFF
TRBV10-3	TRBJ1-1	CAIRGGEGTEAFF
TRBV6-2/TRBV6-3	TRBJ2-7	CASSYSASGSQEQYF
TRBV18	TRBJ1-1	CASSPPNGAGPIQAFF
TRBV6-1	TRBJ2-7	CASSETGLAGSF
TRBV7-2	TRBJ1-1	CASSPTGDRAEAFF